The rows below give T cell receptor beta chains drawn from one sample of a study of blood T cell repertoires in COVID-19. TCRdb keeps only in-frame clones here, not all; method: immunoSEQ multiplex PCR. The data hold about 250,000 clones, with around four fifths observed a single time. Sequenced: peripheral blood. These receptors were taken from a man aged 40-49 years with active or convalescent COVID-19. The CDR3 runs from the conserved cysteine through the conserved F or W.

>TRBV5-4|TRBJ1-2
CASSSRGNYGYTF
>TRBV30|TRBJ1-2
CAWTAGGTHYGYTF
>TRBV2|TRBJ2-3
CASSERAGGEGDTQYF
>TRBV5-5|TRBJ2-1
CASSSPTWGGEQFF
>TRBV7-8|TRBJ2-5
CASSITGEETQYF
>TRBV10-2|TRBJ2-5
CASSESAVETQYF
>TRBV25-1|TRBJ2-2
CASTSPGGELFF
>TRBV9|TRBJ2-3
CASSVGPGGTDTQYF
>TRBV9|TRBJ2-5
CASSAGDRAETQYF
>TRBV21-1|TRBJ1-2
CASSSDRLANYGYTF
>TRBV18|TRBJ2-3
CASSPTFGQGSTDTQYF
>TRBV30|TRBJ1-3
CAWSFRGPGNTIYF
>TRBV18|TRBJ2-5
CASSPEGQETQYF
>TRBV7-2|TRBJ2-5
CASSPRQGRETQYF
>TRBV11-2|TRBJ2-2
CASRKTGHRLNTGELFF
>TRBV9|TRBJ1-3
CASSVPTGGRGNTIYF
>TRBV6-5|TRBJ2-2
CATSRGAPAGELFF
>TRBV6-5|TRBJ2-7
CASSPLDKPGEQYF
>TRBV28|TRBJ2-2
CASSFGGATGELFF
>TRBV27|TRBJ2-3
CASSSKGHTLGDTQYF
>TRBV5-1|TRBJ2-7
CASSFGPPGQGGYEQYF
>TRBV5-1|TRBJ2-3
CASSDPTGPADTQYF
>TRBV9|TRBJ1-1
CASSAYRDDTEAFF
>TRBV3-1/TRBV3-2|TRBJ2-5
CASSQQGRETQYF
>TRBV5-8|TRBJ2-1
CASSRVQGAGNEQFF
>TRBV19|TRBJ1-1
CASSMGLTNTEAFF
>TRBV18|TRBJ1-1
CASSLSRGPEAFF
>TRBV30|TRBJ1-5
CAWRTKGQGNSNQPQHF
>TRBV2|TRBJ1-1
CARGQLNTEAFF
>TRBV6-2/TRBV6-3|TRBJ1-4
CASSRLPAGTKLFF
>TRBV5-1|TRBJ2-1
CASSLGTGDYNEQFF
>TRBV24-1|TRBJ2-1
CATSLQDREQNEQFF
>TRBV7-2|TRBJ1-5
CASSRSSNQPQHF
>TRBV29-1|TRBJ2-2
CSVHNPGGSSPGELFF
>TRBV5-1|TRBJ2-7
CASSPPRTGQVDEQYF
>TRBV30|TRBJ2-3
CAWSVLLTDTQYF
>TRBV7-9|TRBJ1-6
CATTGGNNSPLHF
>TRBV3-1/TRBV3-2|TRBJ2-3
CASSRSGGTTDTQYF
>TRBV7-2|TRBJ2-2
CASSLNRGTGELFF
>TRBV4-1|TRBJ1-1
CASSQDQGYTEAFF
>TRBV29-1|TRBJ1-1
CSVERQGVSGTEAFF
>TRBV11-2|TRBJ1-1
CASSSGQGNTEAFF